The present T cell receptor beta chain was sequenced within a study of blood T cell repertoires in COVID-19. Study details: The cDNA or gDNA used as material had been derived from T cells, B-cell-depleted T cells, or PBMCs.

The CDR3 consists of 15 residues. Germline V lookup: CDR1 SGHRS, CDR2 YFSETQ. V shed 3 bases and J shed 0 bases, with 12 bases lying between them. TCRdb keeps only in-frame clones here, not all; method: immunoSEQ multiplex PCR. The table records approximately 300,000 clones, around four fifths of them present only once. The sample taken for sequencing was peripheral blood. The chain recombines TRBV5-1 with TRBJ1-1; possible D gene TRBD1, 5 bases. The clonotype comes from a woman between 45 and 65 years old with active or convalescent COVID-19. The CDR3: CASSSTASVNTEAFF. CDR3 DNA sequence: TGCGCCAGCAGCTCGACAGCCTCAGTGAACACTGAAGCTTTCTTT. Using reference TRBV5-1 and TRBJ1-1 for the parts outside the CDR3, the full variable domain is KAGVTQTPRYLIKTRGQQVTLSCSPISGHRSVSWYQQTPGQGLQFLFEYFSETQRNKGNFPGRFSGRQFSNSRSEMNVSTLELGDSALYLCASSSTASVNTEAFFGQGTRLTVV.